This TCR beta chain stems from a study of sequential checkpoint blockade in melanoma (dated by TCRdb to between 2018 and 2021). About the full investigation: In a 1:1 randomization, patients received either first-line nivolumab then ipilimumab (arm A) or ipilimumab then nivolumab (arm B). Maintenance nivolumab was given following each of the two trial sequences. Findings and caveats that apply to the study as a whole: The model for predicting response that combines TCR metrics with mutation burden needs to be validated in larger, independent patient cohorts.

The immunoSEQ Assay was used to immunosequence TCRbeta CDR3 regions from genomic DNA. Prior to high-throughput sequencing, genomic DNA was amplified by bias-controlled multiplex PCR. The study's own analysis went as follows. To quantify the absolute abundance of each unique TCRbeta CDR3 region, the sequences were collapsed and filtered. Clonality was defined as 1 minus Pielou's evenness and was calculated using productive rearrangements only. A previously published method was used to identify clones with significantly greater frequencies in on-treatment samples than in baseline samples. The table was pulled from immuneACCESS by TCRdb, which kept in-frame rearrangements only. Such tables lose some clones; where checked, under half of the loss comes from unresolved V genes, and the rest has no known cause. Clone size and V and J calls were adopted from that table, with D and trimming inferred from the DNA. The sample table shows under 20,000 clones, and 73% are seen once. Of the sample, roughly 22% is held by the ten largest clones.

The treatment or condition label for this specimen denotes: randomized to nivolumab then ipilimumab (arm A) or the reverse (arm B). None of the patients in the trial had previously been given DNA-damaging chemotherapy. On a FACS Aria II flow cytometer, live CD3+CD8+ cells that were negative for CD19 and CD56 were sorted from thawed PBMCs. The samples were obtained from melanoma patients enrolled in CheckMate 064, an open-label, randomized phase II trial testing sequential checkpoint blockade. Peripheral blood mononuclear cells were collected by leukapheresis, purified with Ficoll-Paque, and frozen in human serum with roughly 9.9% DMSO. Right after sorting, the blood CD3+CD8+ cells were verified to be >95% pure, and DNA extraction followed. The junction shows trimming of 9 bases on V and 0 bases on J, plus 6 bases between the germline ends. From its cysteine to its phenylalanine, the CDR3 spans 11 amino acids. Solely the CDR3 DNA is kept, with 33 bases framed from the first base. CDR1 SNHLY and CDR2 FYNNEI are derived from the germline V gene.

Regarding this clone: Its antigen specificity is not known. Base-call qualities are not available, and no considerably larger clone is one nucleotide away.

The specimen comprised CD8+ T cells sorted from blood (inferred from file names), sampled from a patient given nivolumab and ipilimumab in sequence. The receptor was isolated from a human donor with melanoma. The chain was built from TRBV2 and TRBJ2-7; the D gene cannot be resolved reliably. The nucleotide sequence reads TGTGCCAGGAGGATCTCCTACGAGCAGTACTTC. This gives the protein CARRISYEQYF.